A single sample gave rise to the 10 T cell receptor beta chains below, sequenced in a study of somatic mutations in cytotoxic T cells in rheumatoid arthritis. Repertoires were generated with immunoSEQ multiplex PCR, while TCRdb's copy carries only in-frame clones and drops some. Found here are fewer than 30,000 clones, about 80% of them singletons; the top ten hold approximately 5.1%. Sequencing was done on a sample of CD8+ T cells sorted from blood. The receptors here all came from a man over 45 in good health.

The chain carries TRBV11-3 and TRBJ2-1; a weak D match, TRBD2 (6 bases). V shed 2 bases and J shed 0 bases, with 17 bases lying between them. Per germline, CDR1 SGHNT and CDR2 YENEEA. The CDR3 spans 18 residues. In DNA, the CDR3 is TGTGCCAGCAGCTTATGGGTCTCGCGGGGAAGCTCCTACAATGAGCAGTTCTTC. Residues: CASSLWVSRGSSYNEQFF.

The chain combines TRBV10-2 with TRBJ2-7, with D possibly being TRBD1 (5 bases). This CDR3 region has 13 residues. Between the trimmed V and J ends, which lost 0 bases and 6 bases, there was a span of 9 bases. Germline CDR1 WSHSY, CDR2 SAAADI. The CDR3 reads CASSESRVGEQYF. CDR3 DNA sequence: TGCGCCAGCAGTGAGTCCAGGGTAGGCGAGCAGTACTTC.

The chain links TRBV28 to TRBJ1-5; perhaps TRBD1 as D (6 bases). Trimming left V 4 bases short and J 5 bases short, with 21 bases between. This CDR3 is built from 17 residues. Per germline, CDR1 MDHEN and CDR2 SYDVKM. In DNA form, the CDR3 reads TGTGCCAGCAGTTGGGCTAGAGGGGGTCTGAAAGATCAGCCCCAGCATTTT. Translation: CASSWARGGLKDQPQHF.

V gene TRBV29-1 combines with J gene TRBJ1-2; D is ambiguous. V was pared by 6 bases and J by 6 bases, with 11 bases between. Per germline, CDR1 SQVTM and CDR2 ANQGSEA. CDR3 size: 11 residues. CDR3 DNA: TGCAGCGTCTGGACCTTAGATGGCTACACCTTC. As protein: CSVWTLDGYTF.

The V call is TRBV5-1, the J call TRBJ1-2, with TRBD1 identical over 8 bases. The CDR3 runs 15 residues. Germline trimming cut 3 bases from V and 2 bases from J; bases unmatched to any gene: 6. Germline CDR1 reads SGHRS; CDR2 reads YFSETQ. CDR3 sequence: CASSSQGQANYGYTF. The CDR3 nucleotides are TGCGCCAGCAGCTCCCAGGGACAGGCGAACTATGGCTACACCTTC.

V is TRBV6-5 and J is TRBJ1-1; D remains ambiguous. The CDR3 runs 14 residues. V was shortened by 2 bases and J by 0 bases, with 7 bases between the two germline ends. Germline values: CDR1 MNHEY, CDR2 SVGAGI. Written as DNA, the CDR3 is TGTGCCAGCAGTTACAGTCTGTTGAACACTGAAGCTTTCTTT. It specifies CASSYSLLNTEAFF.

The chain links TRBV6-5 to TRBJ1-2; a possible D gene is TRBD1 (5 bases). CDR1 is MNHEY and CDR2 is SVGAGI in the germline V gene. The CDR3 sequence is 13 residues long. Trimming took off 5 bases at V and 4 bases at J, with 11 bases between the two ends. CDR3 sequence: CASSIGQFYGYTF. The CDR3 DNA follows: TGTGCCAGCAGTATCGGACAATTCTATGGCTACACCTTC.

The V and J genes are TRBV19 and TRBJ2-3; 9 bases map to TRBD1. The CDR3 length is 16 residues. Germline assignment: CDR1 LNHDA and CDR2 SQIVND (reference sequence). V shed 4 bases, J shed 2 bases, and the junction held 7 bases outside the gene matches. CDR3 region: CASSTGGQGLTDTQYF. As DNA, the CDR3 is TGTGCCAGTAGTACTGGGGGACAGGGACTCACAGATACGCAGTATTTT.

The chain combines TRBV11-3 with TRBJ2-7; 8 nucleotides align to TRBD1. CDR3 length: 16 residues. J gave up 6 bases and V 4 bases, and 14 bases lay outside the gene matches. Germline values: CDR1 SGHNT, CDR2 YENEEA. The CDR3 loop reads CASSSPQGARVREQYF. CDR3 sequence (DNA): TGTGCCAGCAGCTCCCCGCAGGGGGCGCGGGTCCGCGAGCAGTACTTC. Together with reference TRBV11-3 and TRBJ2-7, the CDR3 gives the full variable domain: EAGVVQSPRYKIIEKKQPVAFWCNPISGHNTLYWYLQNLGQGPELLIRYENEEAVDDSQLPKDRFSAERLKGVDSTLKIQPAELGDSAVYLCASSSPQGARVREQYFGPGTRLTVT.

This clone occurred a few times. The gene calls are TRBV6-5 and TRBJ1-2; TRBD1 matches at 7 bases. The germline V gene encodes CDR1 MNHEY and CDR2 SVGAGI. Trimming at V came to 7 bases and at J to 8 bases, leaving 13 bases not matched to a gene. The CDR3 spans 14 residues. CDR3 coding DNA: TGTGCCAGCATCGGAAAGACAGGGCGGGAAGGCTACACCTTC. Translating it yields CASIGKTGREGYTF.